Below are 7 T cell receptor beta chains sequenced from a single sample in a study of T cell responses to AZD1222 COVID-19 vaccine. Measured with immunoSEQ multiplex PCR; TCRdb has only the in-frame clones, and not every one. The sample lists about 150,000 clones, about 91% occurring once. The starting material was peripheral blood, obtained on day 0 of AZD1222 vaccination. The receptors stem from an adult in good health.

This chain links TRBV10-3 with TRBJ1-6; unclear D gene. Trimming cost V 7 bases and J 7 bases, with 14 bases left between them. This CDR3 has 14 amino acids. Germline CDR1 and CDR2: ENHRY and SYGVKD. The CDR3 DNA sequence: TGTGCCATCACCCCATTTCCTCAGAATTCACCCCTCCACTTT. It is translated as CAITPFPQNSPLHF.

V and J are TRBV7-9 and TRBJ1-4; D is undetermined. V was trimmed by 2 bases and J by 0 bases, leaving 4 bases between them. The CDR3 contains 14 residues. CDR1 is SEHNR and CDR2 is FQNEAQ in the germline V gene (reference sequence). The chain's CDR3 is CASSLSPTNEKLFF. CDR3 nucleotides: TGTGCCAGCAGCTTAAGCCCAACTAATGAAAAACTGTTTTTT.

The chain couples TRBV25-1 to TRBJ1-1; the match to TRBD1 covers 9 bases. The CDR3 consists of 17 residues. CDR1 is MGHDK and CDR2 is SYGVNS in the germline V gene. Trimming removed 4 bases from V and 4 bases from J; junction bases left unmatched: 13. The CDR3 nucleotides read TGTGCCAGCAGTGCCCTTGGGACAGGGATGATGGTCACTGAAGCTTTCTTT. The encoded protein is CASSALGTGMMVTEAFF.

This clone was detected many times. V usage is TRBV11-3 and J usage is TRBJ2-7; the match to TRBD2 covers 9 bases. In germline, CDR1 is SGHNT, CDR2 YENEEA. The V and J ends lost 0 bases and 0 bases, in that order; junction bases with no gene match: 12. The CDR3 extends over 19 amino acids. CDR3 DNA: TGTGCCAGCAGCTTAGAGCGCGGGGGGGACGAAGGAGTCTCCTACGAGCAGTACTTC. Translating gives CASSLERGGDEGVSYEQYF.

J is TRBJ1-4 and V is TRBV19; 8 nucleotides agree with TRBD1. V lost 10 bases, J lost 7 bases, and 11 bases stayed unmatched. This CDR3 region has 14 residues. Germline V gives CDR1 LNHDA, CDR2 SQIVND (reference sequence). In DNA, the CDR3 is TGTGCCACCACGATAAGGGGACAGGCTGAAAAACTGTTTTTT. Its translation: CATTIRGQAEKLFF.

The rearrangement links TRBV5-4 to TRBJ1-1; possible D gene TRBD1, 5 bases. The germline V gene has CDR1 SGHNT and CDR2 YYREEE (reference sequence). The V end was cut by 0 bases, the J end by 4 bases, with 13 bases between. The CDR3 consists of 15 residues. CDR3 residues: CASSLDGRAGTEAFF. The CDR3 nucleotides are TGTGCCAGCAGCTTGGATGGCAGGGCAGGCACTGAAGCTTTCTTT. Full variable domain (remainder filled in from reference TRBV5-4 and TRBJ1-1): ETGVTQSPTHLIKTRGQQVTLRCSSQSGHNTVSWYQQALGQGPQFIFQYYREEENGRGNFPPRFSGLQFPNYSSELNVNALELDDSALYLCASSLDGRAGTEAFFGQGTRLTVV.

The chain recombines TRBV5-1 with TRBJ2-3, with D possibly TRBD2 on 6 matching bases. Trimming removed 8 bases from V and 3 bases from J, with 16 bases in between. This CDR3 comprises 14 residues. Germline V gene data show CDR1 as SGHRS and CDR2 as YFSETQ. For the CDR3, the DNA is TGCGCCAGTGCACTAGCCGTAAGAACAGATACGCAGTATTTT. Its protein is CASALAVRTDTQYF. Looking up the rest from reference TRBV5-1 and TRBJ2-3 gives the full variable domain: KAGVTQTPRYLIKTRGQQVTLSCSPISGHRSVSWYQQTPGQGLQFLFEYFSETQRNKGNFPGRFSGRQFSNSRSEMNVSTLELGDSALYLCASALAVRTDTQYFGPGTRLTVL.